These 22 T cell receptor beta chains came from one sample sequenced in a study of blood T cell repertoires in COVID-19. Data came from immunoSEQ multiplex PCR; TCRdb stores just in-frame clones and leaves some out. The sample yields 70,000 to 90,000 clones, about 89% seen once. Source material: PBMCs or T cells enriched from blood (not recorded which). These receptors all stem from a woman between 50 and 59 years old with acute COVID-19.

This chain links TRBV6-2 or TRBV6-3 with TRBJ1-1; D perhaps matches TRBD1 (6 bases). The CDR3 has 15 residues. The germline V and J ends were trimmed by 4 bases and 0 bases, with 12 bases remaining between them. Germline CDR1 and CDR2: MNHEY and SVGEGT. CDR3 nucleotides: TGTGCCAGCAGTTCCAACAGGGCCTTGAACACTGAAGCTTTCTTT. It is translated as CASSSNRALNTEAFF.

The rearrangement joins TRBV4-3 to TRBJ1-1; the match to TRBD1 covers 8 bases. This CDR3 is 19 amino acids long. V dropped 0 bases and J dropped 1; count of bases not matched to a gene: 13. The germline CDR1 and CDR2 sequences are LGHNA and YSLEER. The CDR3 region is CASSQELTSGGWANTEAFF. The CDR3 nucleotides read TGCGCCAGCAGCCAAGAATTGACGTCAGGGGGCTGGGCGAACACTGAAGCTTTCTTT.

This sequence joins TRBV19 and TRBJ2-7; weak D call: TRBD1 (5 bases). Germline V gene sequence: CDR1 LNHDA, CDR2 SQIVND (reference sequence). Trimming pared 6 bases from V and 0 bases from J, leaving 9 bases between. This CDR3 has 13 residues. The CDR3 region is CASSQTVSYEQYF. The CDR3 region has the DNA TGTGCCAGTAGCCAGACAGTCTCCTACGAGCAGTACTTC.

Regarding this clone: The same CDR3 also results from other DNA sequences found in this sample. The chain joins TRBV29-1 to TRBJ1-2; D might be TRBD1 (5 bases). The CDR3 totals 13 residues. V was shortened by 5 bases and J by 2 bases, with 12 bases between the two germline ends. Per germline, CDR1 SQVTM and CDR2 ANQGSEA. The CDR3 region is CSVSFRANYGYTF. In nucleotides, the CDR3 is TGCAGCGTTTCGTTCAGGGCCAACTATGGCTACACCTTC. Full variable domain (remainder filled in from reference TRBV29-1 and TRBJ1-2): SAVISQKPSRDICQRGTSLTIQCQVDSQVTMMFWYRQQPGQSLTLIATANQGSEATYESGFVIDKFPISRPNLTFSTLTVSNMSPEDSSIYLCSVSFRANYGYTFGSGTRLTVV.

This clone was counted a single time. This chain uses TRBV5-1 with TRBJ2-1; D might be TRBD2 (6 bases). Looked up from germline, CDR1 is SGHRS and CDR2 is YFSETQ. V was pared by 0 bases and J by 1 base, with 8 bases between. The CDR3 runs to 15 residues. CDR3 residues: CASSLAGVSYNEQFF. The DNA for the CDR3 is TGCGCCAGCAGCTTGGCGGGAGTGTCCTACAATGAGCAGTTCTTC.

This clone came up a few times. The chain recombines TRBV11-2 with TRBJ2-2; D remains unclear. In germline, CDR1 is SGHAT, CDR2 FQNNGV. V lost 1 base and J 8 bases, leaving 14 bases between the germline ends. This CDR3 region has 15 residues. The CDR3 spells CASSLVDSSWGELFF. The CDR3 DNA reads TGTGCCAGCAGCTTAGTGGATAGCTCCTGGGGGGAGCTGTTTTTT.

The rearrangement links TRBV27 to TRBJ2-1; TRBD2 matches 7 bases. This CDR3 is 16 amino acids long. With 5 bases clipped from V and 2 bases from J, the junction kept 9 bases outside the gene matches. CDR1 MNHEY and CDR2 SMNVEV come from the germline V gene (reference sequence). CDR3 sequence reads: CASSPRKRGAYNEQFF. The CDR3 DNA reads TGTGCCAGCAGTCCCCGAAAGCGGGGAGCCTACAATGAGCAGTTCTTC.

The chain has TRBV30 and TRBJ1-2; 9 bases are a match to TRBD1. The CDR3 spans 14 residues. The germline V gene has CDR1 GTSNPN and CDR2 SVGIG (reference sequence). V lost 3 bases, J lost 4 bases, and 6 bases stayed unmatched. The CDR3 DNA sequence: TGTGCCTGGAGACGGGACAGGGATCCCTATGGCTACACCTTC. Translating it yields CAWRRDRDPYGYTF.

The chain's CDR3 is CASSYGSGRNYGYTF. The CDR3 nucleotides are TGTGCCAGCAGTTACGGGTCAGGGCGTAACTATGGCTACACCTTC. The chain combines TRBV6-5 with TRBJ1-2; the D gene is possibly TRBD1 (5 bases). V lost 2 bases and J lost 1, with 11 bases in between. Germline CDR1 is MNHEY and CDR2 is SVGAGI. CDR3 length: 15 residues.

The genes are TRBV7-9 and TRBJ1-2; 7 bases fit TRBD1. In germline, CDR1 is SEHNR, CDR2 FQNEAQ (reference sequence). With 3 bases clipped from V and 6 bases from J, the junction kept 4 bases outside the gene matches. The CDR3 contains 13 residues. CDR3 nucleotide sequence: TGTGCCAGCAGCTTTCAGGGGGAGGATGGCTACACCTTC. Translating it yields CASSFQGEDGYTF.

The chain is built from TRBV19 and TRBJ1-3, with D unresolved. This CDR3 region has 13 residues. The ends were cut back, 3 bases at V and 7 bases at J, with 10 bases in the middle. The germline CDR1 and CDR2 sequences are LNHDA and SQIVND (reference sequence). The CDR3 nucleotides are TGTGCCAGTAGTATCTCTTCAGCGAACACCATATATTTT. Encoded protein: CASSISSANTIYF.

The chain links TRBV7-2 to TRBJ2-3; 8 nucleotides align to TRBD2. Germline CDR1 is SGHTA and CDR2 is FQGNSA. V lost 2 bases, J lost 2 bases, and 6 bases stayed unmatched. This CDR3 has 16 residues. The CDR3 coding sequence is TGTGCCAGCAGCTTAAAAAGCGGGAGTACCACAGATACGCAGTATTTT. This translates into CASSLKSGSTTDTQYF.

The CDR3 here is CSASSGSSYEQYF. The CDR3 nucleotides read TGCAGTGCTAGTAGCGGGAGCTCCTACGAGCAGTACTTC. The chain joins TRBV20-1 to TRBJ2-7, with 9 bases fitting TRBD2. V was pared by 3 bases and J by 0 bases, with 0 bases of the junction left unmatched. The CDR3 consists of 13 residues. Germline V gives CDR1 DFQATT, CDR2 SNEGSKA (reference sequence).

The J gene is TRBJ2-4, the V gene TRBV7-9; tentatively, D is TRBD2 (5 bases). V was pared by 4 bases and J by 1 base, with 11 bases between. The germline gives CDR1 SEHNR, CDR2 FQNEAQ (reference sequence). The CDR3 loop spans 15 amino acids. As DNA, the CDR3 is TGTGCCAGCAGCTCCGCAACGGGGGCCAAAAACATTCAGTACTTC. Encoded protein: CASSSATGAKNIQYF.

The chain combines TRBV6-2 or TRBV6-3 with TRBJ2-2, with 13 bases lining up with TRBD2. CDR3 length equals 16 residues. Germline assignment: CDR1 MNHEY and CDR2 SVGEGT. The junction had 5 bases not matched to a gene; V was cut back by 6 bases and J by 4 bases. This CDR3 reads CASSPGLAGVTGELFF. CDR3 sequence (DNA): TGTGCCAGCAGCCCTGGACTAGCGGGAGTCACCGGGGAGCTGTTTTTT.

This chain links TRBV5-1 with TRBJ1-1; D might be TRBD1 (6 bases). CDR3 length: 15 residues. Trimming took 0 bases from V and 4 from J, leaving 13 bases between them. Germline V CDR1 and CDR2: SGHRS, YFSETQ. CDR3 loop: CASSLAGAEGTEAFF. The CDR3 DNA is TGCGCCAGCAGCTTGGCAGGGGCGGAAGGCACTGAAGCTTTCTTT.

V and J are TRBV19 and TRBJ2-3, with 8 nucleotides matching TRBD2. J gave up 1 base and V 3 bases, and 0 bases lay outside the gene matches. Germline V gene lookup returns CDR1 LNHDA and CDR2 SQIVND (reference sequence). The CDR3 has 14 residues. The CDR3 is CASSMTSGTDTQYF. For the CDR3, the DNA is TGTGCCAGTAGTATGACTAGCGGCACAGATACGCAGTATTTT.

The sample holds one count of this clone. The rearrangement uses TRBV5-1 and TRBJ2-1; the match to TRBD2 covers 13 bases. The ends lost 3 bases at V and 7 bases at J; junction bases unmatched: 4. Germline-derived CDR1 and CDR2 are SGHRS and YFSETQ. This CDR3 comprises 15 residues. CDR3 DNA: TGCGCCAGCAGCTCCGGGACTAGCGGGACGAATGAGCAGTTCTTC. Translated: CASSSGTSGTNEQFF.

V gene TRBV2 combines with J gene TRBJ1-2; D perhaps matches TRBD1 (6 bases). Germline V CDR1 and CDR2: SNHLY, FYNNEI. V was trimmed by 5 bases and J by 0 bases, leaving 10 bases between them. The CDR3 totals 14 residues. Written as DNA, the CDR3 is TGTGCCAGCAGTTTGAGGACAGCTAACTATGGCTACACCTTC. It yields the protein CASSLRTANYGYTF.

This rearrangement joins TRBV2 to TRBJ2-7, with D tentatively TRBD1 (6 bases). CDR1 is SNHLY and CDR2 is FYNNEI in the germline V gene. CDR3 length equals 13 residues. The V end lost 8 bases, the J end lost 3 bases, and 14 bases lay between the germline ends. The CDR3 nucleotides read TGTGCCAGCGGCCAGGGGCTCCTCTACGAGCAGTACTTC. It encodes CASGQGLLYEQYF.

This chain links TRBV2 with TRBJ2-1; the match to TRBD2 covers 7 bases. The CDR3 has 16 residues. The V segment lost 6 bases and the J segment 1 base; nucleotides outside the gene matches: 9. From germline, CDR1 is SNHLY and CDR2 FYNNEI. The CDR3 loop is CASRPRLARSYNEQFF. The CDR3 DNA reads as TGTGCCAGCAGGCCCCGACTAGCCCGGTCCTACAATGAGCAGTTCTTC.

V and J are TRBV6-1 and TRBJ2-1; 12 bases line up with TRBD2. This CDR3 comprises 15 residues. V was pared by 0 bases and J by 14 bases, with 8 bases of the junction left unmatched. The V gene's germline CDR1 is MNHNS and CDR2 SASEGT. The CDR3 nucleotides are TGTGCCAGCAGTGAAGCGGGACTAGCGGGCCTCAAGAAGTTCTTC. Translation gives CASSEAGLAGLKKFF.